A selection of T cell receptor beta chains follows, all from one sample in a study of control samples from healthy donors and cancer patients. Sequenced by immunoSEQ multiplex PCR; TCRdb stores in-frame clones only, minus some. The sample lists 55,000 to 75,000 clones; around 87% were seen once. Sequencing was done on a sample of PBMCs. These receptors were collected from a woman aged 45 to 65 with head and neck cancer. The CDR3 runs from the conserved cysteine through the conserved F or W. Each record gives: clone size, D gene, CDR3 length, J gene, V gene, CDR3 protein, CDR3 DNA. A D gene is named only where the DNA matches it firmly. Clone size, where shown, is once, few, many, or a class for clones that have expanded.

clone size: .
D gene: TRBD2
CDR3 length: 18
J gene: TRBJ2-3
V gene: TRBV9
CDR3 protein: CASSVARLAGGSTDTQYF
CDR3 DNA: TGTGCCAGCAGCGTAGCAAGACTAGCGGGGGGAAGCACAGATACGCAGTATTTT

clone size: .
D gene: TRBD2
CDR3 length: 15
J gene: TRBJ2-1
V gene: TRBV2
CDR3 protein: CASSDRGLATYEQFF
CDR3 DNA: TGTGCCAGCAGTGATAGGGGACTAGCGACGTATGAGCAGTTCTTC

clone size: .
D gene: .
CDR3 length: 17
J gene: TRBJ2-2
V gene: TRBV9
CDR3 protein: CASSVGVGTLNTGELFF
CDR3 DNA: TGTGCCAGCAGCGTAGGGGTCGGGACACTCAACACCGGGGAGCTGTTTTTT

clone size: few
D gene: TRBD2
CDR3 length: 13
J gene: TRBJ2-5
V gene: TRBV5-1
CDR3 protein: CASSPGLQETQYF
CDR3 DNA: TGCGCCAGCAGCCCGGGACTACAAGAGACCCAGTACTTC

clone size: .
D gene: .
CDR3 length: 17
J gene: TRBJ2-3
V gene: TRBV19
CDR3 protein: CASTTMRTLDSTDTQYF
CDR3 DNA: TGTGCCAGTACCACAATGAGGACTCTGGATAGCACAGATACGCAGTATTTT

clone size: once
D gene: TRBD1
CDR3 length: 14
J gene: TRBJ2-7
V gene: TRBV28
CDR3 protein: CASTPGTGSYEQYF
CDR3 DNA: TGTGCCAGCACCCCCGGGACAGGGAGCTACGAGCAGTACTTC

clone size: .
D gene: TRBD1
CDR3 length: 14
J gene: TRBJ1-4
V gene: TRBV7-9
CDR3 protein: CASSLTGSEEKLFF
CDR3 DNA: TGTGCCAGCAGCCTGACAGGGTCCGAGGAAAAACTGTTTTTT

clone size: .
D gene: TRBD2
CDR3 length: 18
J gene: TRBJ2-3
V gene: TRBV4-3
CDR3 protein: CASSHGLAGGQGTDTQYF
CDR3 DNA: TGCGCCAGCAGCCACGGACTAGCGGGGGGGCAGGGGACAGATACGCAGTATTTT

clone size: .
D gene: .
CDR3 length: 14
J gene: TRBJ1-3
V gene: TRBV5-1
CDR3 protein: CASSQQDSGNTIYF
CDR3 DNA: TGCGCCAGCAGCCAACAGGACTCTGGAAACACCATATATTTT

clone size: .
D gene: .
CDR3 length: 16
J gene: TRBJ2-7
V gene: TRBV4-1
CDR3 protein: CASSQDERGSYYEQYF
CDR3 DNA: TGCGCCAGCAGCCAAGATGAAAGGGGGTCATACTACGAGCAGTACTTC

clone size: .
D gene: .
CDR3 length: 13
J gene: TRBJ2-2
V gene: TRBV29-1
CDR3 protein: CSAGVSNTGELFF
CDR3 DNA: TGCAGCGCAGGGGTGTCGAACACCGGGGAGCTGTTTTTT

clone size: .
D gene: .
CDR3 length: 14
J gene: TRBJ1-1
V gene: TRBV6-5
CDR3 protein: CASRGQSLTAEAFF
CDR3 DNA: TGTGCCAGCAGAGGACAGAGCCTGACTGCTGAAGCTTTCTTT

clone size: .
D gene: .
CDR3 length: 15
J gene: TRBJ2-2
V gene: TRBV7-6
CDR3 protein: CASSSLRGNTGELFF
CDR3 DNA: TGTGCCAGCAGTTCCTTACGGGGCAACACCGGGGAGCTGTTTTTT

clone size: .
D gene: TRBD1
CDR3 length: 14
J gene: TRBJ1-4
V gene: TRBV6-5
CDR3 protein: CASRGQAMNEKLFF
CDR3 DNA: TGTGCCAGCCGGGGACAGGCTATGAATGAAAAACTGTTTTTT

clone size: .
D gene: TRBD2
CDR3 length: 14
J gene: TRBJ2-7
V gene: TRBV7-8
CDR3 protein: CASSSQGGLDEQYF
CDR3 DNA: TGTGCCAGCAGTTCGCAGGGAGGGCTCGACGAGCAGTACTTC

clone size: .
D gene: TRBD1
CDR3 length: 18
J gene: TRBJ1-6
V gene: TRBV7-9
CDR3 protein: CASSLVLGGTGVASPLHF
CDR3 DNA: TGTGCCAGCAGCTTAGTATTGGGGGGTACAGGGGTGGCTTCACCCCTCCACTTT

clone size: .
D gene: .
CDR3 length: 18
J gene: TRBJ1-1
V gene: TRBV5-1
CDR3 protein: CASSLLLRDRELNTEAFF
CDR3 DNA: TGCGCCAGCAGCTTGCTTCTCCGGGACCGGGAATTGAACACTGAAGCTTTCTTT

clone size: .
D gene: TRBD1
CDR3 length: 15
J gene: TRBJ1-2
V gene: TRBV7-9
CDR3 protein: CASSSTTGNYYGYTF
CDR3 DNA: TGTGCCAGCAGCTCCACGACAGGGAACTACTATGGCTACACCTTC

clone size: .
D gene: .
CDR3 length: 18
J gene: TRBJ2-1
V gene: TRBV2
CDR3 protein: CASSGIDTGRGPYNEQFF
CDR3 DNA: TGTGCCAGCAGTGGGATAGATACAGGGAGAGGTCCTTACAATGAGCAGTTCTTC

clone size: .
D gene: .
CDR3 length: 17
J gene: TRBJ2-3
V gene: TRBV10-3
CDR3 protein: CAISVAGAGVGSDTQYF
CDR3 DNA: TGTGCCATCAGTGTTGCGGGGGCAGGGGTTGGATCAGATACGCAGTATTTT

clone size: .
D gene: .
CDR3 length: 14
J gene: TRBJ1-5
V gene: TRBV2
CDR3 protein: CASSENGAPRPQHF
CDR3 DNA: TGTGCCAGCAGTGAGAATGGGGCACCAAGACCCCAGCATTTT

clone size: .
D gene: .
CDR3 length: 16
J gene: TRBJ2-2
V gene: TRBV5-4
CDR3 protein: CASSAEQRPSTGELFF
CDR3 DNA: TGTGCCAGCAGCGCCGAACAGAGGCCCTCCACCGGGGAGCTGTTTTTT

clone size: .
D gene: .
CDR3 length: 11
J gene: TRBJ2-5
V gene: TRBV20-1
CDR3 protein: CSAWRQETQYF
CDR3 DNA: TGCAGTGCATGGCGGCAAGAGACCCAGTACTTC